This TCR beta chain was recovered during a study of T cell responses to AZD1222 COVID-19 vaccine. Study observations and caveats: Across spike, vaccine-associated CD4 TCRs were found, dominant at 160-218 and 743-854.

Assay used: immunoSEQ multiplex PCR; TCRdb lists only in-frame clones, some missing. The profile covers about 84,000 clones, with roughly 85% appearing a single time and approximately 1.4% taken by the ten largest. This CDR3 is 14 amino acids long. Germline lookup yields CDR1 SGHVS and CDR2 FQNEAQ. V gave up 2 bases and J gave up 5 bases, with 10 bases separating them. In the case of this clone: Its antigen remains unknown.

The sequencing here drew on peripheral blood, taken on day 0 of AZD1222 vaccination. The rearrangement joins TRBV7-8 to TRBJ2-4; D unresolved. The receptor comes from an adult in good health. The CDR3, as DNA: TGTGCCAGCAGCTTAAGCAACTCCCAAAACATTCAGTACTTC. It translates to CASSLSNSQNIQYF.